The 19 T cell receptor beta chains presented below share a single source sample, sequenced in a study of kidney transplant recipient with SARS-CoV-2 infection. MiXCR was run by TCRdb on the reads, yielding one entry per CDR3 protein. Counted here are 250,000 or so distinct CDR3 sequences, more than 25% occurring once; the ten biggest clones make up 7% to 8%. The sample consisted of a blood sample, taken at baseline and on roughly day 110 from a kidney transplant recipient. Receptors were obtained from a male patient in his thirties who had COVID-19 and was a kidney transplant recipient. Some of the T cells may derive from the graft donor.

This clonotype was found many times. Here the CDR3 DNA reads TGTGCCAGCAGCTTAGAGGGGAAGGGGAAGGACGAGCAGTACTTC. Its protein product is CASSLEGKGKDEQYF. The chain couples TRBV7-9 to TRBJ2-7; D possibly corresponds to TRBD1 (5 bases). CDR3 length equals 15 residues. Trimming shortened V by 1 base and J by 5 bases, and 15 bases separated the two germline ends. The germline V gene encodes CDR1 SEHNR and CDR2 FQNEAQ (reference sequence).

Concerning this clonotype: With a far larger clone one base away, a read error is the likely cause. The V and J genes are TRBV3-2 and TRBJ2-7; whether TRBD1, the table's D call, matches the DNA was not checked. TRBV3-2 is a known pseudogene. The CDR3 spans 15 residues. CDR3 nucleotides: TGTGCCAGCGGCCTCCTGGGACAGCGGTACTACGAGCAGTACTTC. Residues: CASGLLGQRYYEQYF.

This clonotype was observed at least ten times. The chain recombines TRBV2 with TRBJ1-1; D is ambiguous. The CDR3 spans 15 residues. With 6 bases removed from V and 0 bases from J, the gap between germline ends came to 14 bases. Germline V gene lookup returns CDR1 SNHLY and CDR2 FYNNEI. CDR3 sequence (DNA): TGTGCCAGCAGGTATCGGGGTTCGATGAACACTGAAGCTTTCTTT. Amino acid sequence: CASRYRGSMNTEAFF.

This clonotype was seen ten or more times. The V call is TRBV19, the J call TRBJ2-1; D perhaps matches TRBD1 (6 bases). The CDR3 is 15 residues long. V shed 5 bases and J shed 9 bases, with 20 bases lying between them. In germline, CDR1 is LNHDA, CDR2 SQIVND (reference sequence). The CDR3, as DNA: TGTGCCAGTAGTCCCCGGGACATCGGGATGGGTGAGCAGTTCTTC. Protein: CASSPRDIGMGEQFF.

This clonotype was counted at least ten times. V and J are TRBV10-1 and TRBJ2-1, with 7 positions matching TRBD1. The CDR3 is 14 amino acids. Germline V lookup: CDR1 WNHNN, CDR2 SYGVQD (reference sequence). J gave up 4 bases and V 4 bases, and 4 bases lay outside the gene matches. CDR3 residues: CASSVSRGYNEQFF. CDR3 bases: TGCGCCAGCAGTGTCAGCAGGGGGTACAATGAGCAGTTCTTC.

There are a few counts of this clonotype. The chain uses TRBV4-1 and TRBJ1-2; D might be TRBD1 (6 bases). V lost 3 bases to trimming and J lost 4 bases, with 12 bases between them. The CDR3 has 14 amino acids. Looked up from germline, CDR1 is MGHRA and CDR2 is YSYEKL. CDR3 DNA: TGCGCCAGCAGCCAGGAACAGGGTTCCTATGGCTACACCTTC. Translated, it gives CASSQEQGSYGYTF.

A word on this clonotype: This may come from a read error, since a much larger clone is one base off. The chain joins TRBV19 to TRBJ2-2, with D perhaps matching TRBD1 or TRBD2 (5 bases each). This CDR3 contains 13 residues. Germline V CDR1 and CDR2: LNHDA, SQIVND (reference sequence). V was pared by 1 base and J by 9 bases, with 9 bases between. The CDR3 nucleotides read TGTGCCAGTAGTATAGCAGGGACCAGGGAGCTGTTTTTT. This sequence encodes CASSIAGTRELFF.

This clonotype was counted only a few times. The genes are TRBV5-6 and TRBJ2-6; possible D gene TRBD2, 6 bases. Germline V gives CDR1 SGHDT, CDR2 YYEEEE. V lost 0 bases and J lost 0, with 13 bases in between. The CDR3 is made up of 18 amino acids. This CDR3 reads CASSLGWGVLSGANVLTF. In DNA form, the CDR3 reads TGTGCCAGCAGCTTGGGTTGGGGGGTCCTCTCTGGGGCCAACGTCCTGACTTTC.

This clonotype has at least ten counts. The genes are TRBV20-1 and TRBJ2-7, with 8 bases matching TRBD2. CDR1 and CDR2 (germline): DFQATT, SNEGSKA (reference sequence). The CDR3 runs 14 residues. Unmatched junction bases numbered 1, after V lost 0 bases and J lost 0 bases. CDR3 in amino acids: CSARDSGDSYEQYF. The DNA for the CDR3 is TGCAGTGCTAGAGATAGCGGGGACTCCTACGAGCAGTACTTC.

The chain uses TRBV29-1 and TRBJ2-3; D call uncertain. Germline assignment: CDR1 SQVTM and CDR2 ANQGSEA. Trimming pared 4 bases from V and 4 bases from J, leaving 9 bases between. The CDR3 runs 12 residues. CDR3 in DNA: TGCAGCGTTGCCGAGAGCGCAGATACGCAGTATTTT. Translation: CSVAESADTQYF.

Notes on this clonotype: This may be a read error: a much more frequent sequence differs by one nucleotide. The gene calls are TRBV20-1 and TRBJ1-1; no definite D call. This CDR3 contains 12 residues. Germline V CDR1 and CDR2: DFQATT, SNEGSKA (reference sequence). V gave up 4 bases and J gave up 3 bases, with 9 bases separating them. CDR3 in amino acids: CSATSGDTEAFF. The CDR3 DNA sequence: TGCAGTGCTACATCAGGTGACACTGAAGCTTTCTTT.

The table lists this clonotype with many counts. The chain recombines TRBV15 with TRBJ2-1, with D unclear. In germline, CDR1 is LNHNV, CDR2 YYDKDF (reference sequence). V was clipped by 0 bases and J by 0 bases, with 9 bases between them. This CDR3 contains 16 residues. In DNA form, the CDR3 reads TGTGCCACCAGCAGAGAAAGGGCCAGCTCCTACAATGAGCAGTTCTTC. Translated: CATSRERASSYNEQFF.

At least ten counts were recorded for this clonotype. The chain recombines TRBV18 with TRBJ2-3, with TRBD1 matching 10 bases. J lost 2 bases, V lost 7 bases, and 12 bases had no gene match. Germline V CDR1 and CDR2: KGHSH, LQKENI. The CDR3 consists of 17 residues. The CDR3 DNA is TGTGCCAGCTTACCCACACCGGGACAGGGGATCACAGATACGCAGTATTTT. Its protein product is CASLPTPGQGITDTQYF.

This clonotype was seen many times. The V and J genes are TRBV18 and TRBJ1-1; D call uncertain. The ends were cut back, 3 bases at V and 0 bases at J, with 14 bases in the middle. The CDR3 extends over 16 amino acids. Germline V gene sequence: CDR1 KGHSH, CDR2 LQKENI. CDR3 sequence reads: CASSPLPQTMNTEAFF. The CDR3 nucleotides read TGTGCCAGCTCACCCCTCCCGCAGACCATGAACACTGAAGCTTTCTTT.

This clonotype was observed at least ten times. V and J are TRBV20-1 and TRBJ1-5; 7 bases map to TRBD1. Germline V gene sequence: CDR1 DFQATT, CDR2 SNEGSKA (reference sequence). J lost 5 bases, V lost 1 base, and 2 bases had no gene match. The CDR3 is made up of 13 amino acids. DNA for the CDR3: TGCAGTGCTAGAGGAGGGGGCGATCAGCCCCAGCATTTT. Its translation: CSARGGGDQPQHF.

This clonotype was found many times. The chain carries TRBV12-3 or TRBV12-4 and TRBJ2-1; perhaps TRBD1 as D (6 bases). With 3 bases removed from V and 2 bases from J, the gap between germline ends came to 8 bases. The CDR3 has 14 amino acids. The CDR3 loop is CASSLGTTYNEQFF. The DNA for the CDR3 is TGTGCCAGCAGTTTGGGGACAACCTACAATGAGCAGTTCTTC.

To note about this clonotype: This may be a read error: a much more frequent sequence differs by one nucleotide. The genes are TRBV2 and TRBJ2-2; D assignment may be TRBD1 or TRBD2 (6 bases each). Germline CDR1 reads SNHLY; CDR2 reads FYNNEI. Trimming left V 7 bases short and J 1 base short, with 16 bases between. The CDR3 spans 16 residues. In DNA, the CDR3 is TGTGCCAGCATCCCGAGGGGGGACTGGAACACCGGGGAGCTGTTTTTT. Translated: CASIPRGDWNTGELFF.

Ten or more counts support this clonotype. Written as DNA, the CDR3 is TGTGCCAGTAGTATAGTACAGGGTATAGGCGGGGAGCTGTTTTTT. Amino acid sequence: CASSIVQGIGGELFF. The chain is built from TRBV19 and TRBJ2-2, with D maybe TRBD1 (6 bases). Trimming took 1 base from V and 7 from J, leaving 13 bases between them. Germline V gives CDR1 LNHDA, CDR2 SQIVND (reference sequence). This CDR3 has 15 amino acids.

This clonotype was picked up a small number of times. This rearrangement joins TRBV6-5 to TRBJ2-3; a weak D match, TRBD2 (6 bases). The V gene lost 5 bases and the J gene lost 2 bases, with 20 bases spanning the gap. CDR1 is MNHEY and CDR2 is SVGAGI in the germline V gene. CDR3 size: 17 residues. CDR3 amino acids: CASSRGAAHYLTDTQYF. CDR3 in DNA: TGTGCCAGCAGTCGCGGGGCAGCCCATTACCTCACAGATACGCAGTATTTT.